One sample yielded the 7 T cell receptor beta chains listed below, sequenced in a study of T-cell reconstitution after alpha-beta-depleted transplantation in children. The TCRbeta library was prepared with unique molecular identifiers. TCRdb independently ran MiXCR on the PCR reads; one entry per CDR3 protein. Altogether under 300,000 distinct CDR3 sequences are present, under 14% being singletons, with the ten largest covering about 20%. The starting material was peripheral blood, obtained 180 days after TCRalphabeta/CD19-depleted stem cell transplant. The source of these receptors is a male patient aged 2 to 9 who had a stem cell transplant for chronic granulomatous disease, so the T cells may come from the graft donor.

The chain combines TRBV28 with TRBJ2-2; 8 positions agree with TRBD2. The CDR3 extends over 15 amino acids. Per germline, CDR1 MDHEN and CDR2 SYDVKM. The ends lost 5 bases at V and 7 bases at J; junction bases unmatched: 9. DNA for the CDR3: TGTGCCAGCAGTATGCCCGGGGCGGGAGGCGGGGAGCTGTTTTTT. Translating gives CASSMPGAGGGELFF.

This clonotype was recorded at least ten times. The gene calls are TRBV7-3 and TRBJ2-7; TRBD1 aligns across 9 bases. V lost 6 bases to trimming and J lost 5 bases; unmatched junction nucleotides: 8. The length of the CDR3 is 14 residues. CDR1 and CDR2 from the germline V gene are SGHTA and FQGTGA. The CDR3 DNA follows: TGTGCCAGCAGTCGACAGGGGGGAGGGCACGAGCAGTACTTC. It is translated as CASSRQGGGHEQYF.

The table lists this clonotype with many counts. The junction departs from the called germline gene at one end, perhaps through a read error. The J gene is TRBJ2-7, the V gene TRBV29-1; tentative D call: TRBD1 (6 bases). Per germline, CDR1 SQVTM and CDR2 ANQGSEA. This CDR3 spans 13 amino acids. The CDR3, as DNA: TGCAGCGTAGCCCCACAGGGATCCTCCGAGCAGTACTTC. Its translation is CSVAPQGSSEQYF.

This clonotype showed up many times. CDR3: CASRSTTFSRETQYF. CDR3 bases: TGTGCCAGCCGTTCCACGACGTTCAGCCGAGAGACCCAGTACTTC. The chain employs TRBV12-3 or TRBV12-4 and TRBJ2-5; D unclear. V was trimmed by 8 bases and J by 4 bases, leaving 20 bases between them. CDR3 length: 15 residues.

This clonotype occurred many times. V and J are TRBV12-3 or TRBV12-4 and TRBJ2-3; 7 bases fit TRBD2. The CDR3 spans 13 residues. J gave up 4 bases and V 4 bases, and 2 bases lay outside the gene matches. The CDR3 sequence: CASSSGGSDTQYF. The CDR3 region has the DNA TGTGCCAGCAGTTCCGGGGGGTCAGATACGCAGTATTTT.

At least ten counts were recorded for this clonotype. The chain has TRBV2 and TRBJ1-2; D is unclear. CDR3 size: 12 residues. The V end lost 7 bases, the J end lost 4 bases, and 10 bases lay between the germline ends. Germline assignment: CDR1 SNHLY and CDR2 FYNNEI. The CDR3 DNA follows: TGTGCCAGCAATGAGGGTGGCTATGGCTACACCTTC. It yields the protein CASNEGGYGYTF. Full variable domain (outside the CDR3, taken from reference TRBV2 and TRBJ1-2): EPEVTQTPSHQVTQMGQEVILRCVPISNHLYFYWYRQILGQKVEFLVSFYNNEISEKSEIFDDQFSVERPDGSNFTLKIRSTKLEDSAMYFCASNEGGYGYTFGSGTRLTVV.

This clonotype was detected ten times or more. The rearrangement links TRBV10-3 to TRBJ1-1; D is unclear. V lost 2 bases and J 6 bases, leaving 13 bases between the germline ends. CDR3 length equals 14 residues. Germline CDR1 is ENHRY and CDR2 is SYGVKD. CDR3 region: CAISEAALTAEAFF. The CDR3 bases are TGTGCCATCAGTGAGGCTGCCTTAACGGCTGAAGCTTTCTTT.